The clone carrying this TCR beta chain was counted between two and nine times. Its matching antigen is unknown. The data are from a study of beta chain features in type 1 diabetes. Isolated RNA was reverse transcribed in full, so expressed TCRB transcripts were sequenced. An average approximately 3.5 million reads came from naive, central memory and regulatory T cell samples. Method: immunoSEQ multiplex PCR; TCRdb's copy keeps in-frame clones and lacks some. This sample yields about 150,000 clones, of which approximately 7.8% are seen a single time; around 0.94% belongs to the top ten. Points from the study as a whole: A greater similarity of naive, central memory and Treg TCRB repertoires was seen among patients than among healthy donors. Type 1 diabetes patients had moderately but significantly shorter TCRB CDR3s in all four CD4+ subsets.

This clonotype originated in a woman aged 40 to 50 with type 1 diabetes. Specimen: central memory CD4+ T cells from blood.

The CDR3 is CASSLAKGARSGNTIYF. The DNA for the CDR3 is TGTGCCAGCAGCTTAGCGAAGGGGGCCCGCTCTGGAAACACCATATATTTT. The chain combines TRBV7-2 with TRBJ1-3, with 7 bases fitting TRBD1. Germline V CDR1 and CDR2: SGHTA, FQGNSA. This CDR3 is built from 17 residues. The J segment lost 0 bases and the V segment lost 0 bases, leaving 5 bases of the junction unmatched. The full variable domain, in which reference TRBV7-2 and TRBJ1-3 provide the parts outside the CDR3, is GAGVSQSPSNKVTEKGKDVELRCDPISGHTALYWYRQSLGQGLEFLIYFQGNSAPDKSGLPSDRFSAERTGGSVSTLTIQRTQQEDSAVYLCASSLAKGARSGNTIYFGEGSWLTVV.